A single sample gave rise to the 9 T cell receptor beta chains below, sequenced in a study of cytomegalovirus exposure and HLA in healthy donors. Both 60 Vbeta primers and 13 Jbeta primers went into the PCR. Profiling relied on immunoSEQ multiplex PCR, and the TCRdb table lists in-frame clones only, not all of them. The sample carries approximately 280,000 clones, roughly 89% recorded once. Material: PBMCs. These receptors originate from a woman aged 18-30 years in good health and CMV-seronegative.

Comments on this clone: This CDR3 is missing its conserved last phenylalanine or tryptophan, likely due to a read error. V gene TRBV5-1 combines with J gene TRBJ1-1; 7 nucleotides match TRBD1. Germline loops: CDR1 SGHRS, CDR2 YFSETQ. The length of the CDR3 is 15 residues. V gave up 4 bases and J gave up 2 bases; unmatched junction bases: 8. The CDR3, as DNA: TGCGCCAGCAGCCCGGGACAGCCAGTCAACACTGAAGCTTTCCTT. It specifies CASSPGQPVNTEAFL.

CDR3 DNA: TGTGCCAGCAGCTTGAACACCCACTACGAGCAGTACTTC. Translating gives CASSLNTHYEQYF. The gene calls are TRBV7-2 and TRBJ2-7; D is uncertain. This CDR3 contains 13 residues. Per germline, CDR1 SGHTA and CDR2 FQGNSA. V was shortened by 3 bases and J by 3 bases, with 9 bases between the two germline ends. Looking up the rest from reference TRBV7-2 and TRBJ2-7 gives the full variable domain: GAGVSQSPSNKVTEKGKDVELRCDPISGHTALYWYRQSLGQGLEFLIYFQGNSAPDKSGLPSDRFSAERTGGSVSTLTIQRTQQEDSAVYLCASSLNTHYEQYFGPGTRLTVT.

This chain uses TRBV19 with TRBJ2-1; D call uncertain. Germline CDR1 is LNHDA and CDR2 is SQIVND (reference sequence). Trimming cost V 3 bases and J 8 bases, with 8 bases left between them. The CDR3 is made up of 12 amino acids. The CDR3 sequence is CASSIRADEQFF. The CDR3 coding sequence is TGTGCCAGTAGTATTCGTGCGGATGAGCAGTTCTTC.

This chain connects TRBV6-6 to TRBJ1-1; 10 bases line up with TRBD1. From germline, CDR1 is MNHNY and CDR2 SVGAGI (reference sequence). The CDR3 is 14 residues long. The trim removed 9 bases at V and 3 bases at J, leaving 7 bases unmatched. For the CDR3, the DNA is TGTGCCAGTACGACAGGGGGCGAGCACACTGAAGCTTTCTTT. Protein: CASTTGGEHTEAFF.

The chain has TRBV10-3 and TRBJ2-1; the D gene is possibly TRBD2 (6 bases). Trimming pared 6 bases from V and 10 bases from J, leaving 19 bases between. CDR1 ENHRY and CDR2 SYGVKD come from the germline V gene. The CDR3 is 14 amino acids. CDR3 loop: CAIRPLGGGEEQFF. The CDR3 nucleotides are TGTGCCATCAGGCCGTTGGGGGGTGGAGAGGAGCAGTTCTTC.

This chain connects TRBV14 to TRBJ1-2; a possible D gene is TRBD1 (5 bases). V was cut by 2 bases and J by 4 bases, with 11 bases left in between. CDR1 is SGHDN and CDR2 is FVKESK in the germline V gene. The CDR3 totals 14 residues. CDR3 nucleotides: TGTGCCAGCAGCCAAAAAGGCGGGGGCTATGGCTACACCTTC. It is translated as CASSQKGGGYGYTF.

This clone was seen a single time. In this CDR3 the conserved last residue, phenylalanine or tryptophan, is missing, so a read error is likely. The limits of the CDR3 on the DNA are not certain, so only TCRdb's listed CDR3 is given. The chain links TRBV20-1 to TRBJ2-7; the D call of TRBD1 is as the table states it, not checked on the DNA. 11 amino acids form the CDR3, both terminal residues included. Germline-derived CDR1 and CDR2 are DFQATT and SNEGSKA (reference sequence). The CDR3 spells CSASLGTGGAP.

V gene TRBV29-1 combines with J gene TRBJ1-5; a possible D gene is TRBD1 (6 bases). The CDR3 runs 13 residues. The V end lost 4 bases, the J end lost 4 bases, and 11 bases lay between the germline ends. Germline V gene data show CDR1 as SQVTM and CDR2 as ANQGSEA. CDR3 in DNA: TGCAGCGTTGGAAGGGACAATAATCAGCCCCAGCATTTT. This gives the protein CSVGRDNNQPQHF.

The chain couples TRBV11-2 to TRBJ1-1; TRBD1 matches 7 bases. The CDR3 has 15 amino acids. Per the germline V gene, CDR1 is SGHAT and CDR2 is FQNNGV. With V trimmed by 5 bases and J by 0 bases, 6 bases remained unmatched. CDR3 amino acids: CASSATGAMNTEAFF. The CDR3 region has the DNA TGTGCCAGCAGCGCCACAGGGGCGATGAACACTGAAGCTTTCTTT.